A single sample is the source of the 25 T cell receptor delta chains below, sequenced in a study of gamma-delta T cells after stem cell transplantation. TCRdb called clones anew from the RT-PCR reads with CATT. The data contain about 1,400 delta-chain clones, over 10% of them singletons. Sequencing input: gamma-delta T cells. The receptors derive from a human donor. It is not recorded whose cells these are; they may come from a transplant donor.

This sequence joins TRDV3 and TRDJ1; 10 bases are shared with TRDD3. Trimming took 3 bases from V and 1 from J; bases not matched to a gene: 20. CDR3 length equals 19 residues. CDR1 and CDR2 from the germline V gene are TVYSNPD and GDNSRS (reference sequence). CDR3 DNA: TGTGCCTTGTCCTTCAACATACACTGGGGGATTTGTGGCACCGATAAACTCATCTTT. The encoded protein is CALSFNIHWGICGTDKLIF.

About this clone: This may stem from a read error, because a much larger clone lies one nucleotide away. The sample has other DNA sequences that encode this CDR3 too. The chain carries TRDV1 and TRDJ2; 12 bases are a match to TRDD3. CDR3 length: 24 amino acids. Germline V lookup: CDR1 TSWWSYY, CDR2 QGS. V shed 0 bases, J shed 8 bases, and the junction held 28 bases outside the gene matches. The CDR3 protein is CALGELVLFLLSLGDTRETAQLFF. CDR3 DNA: TGTGCTCTTGGGGAACTAGTTCTCTTCCTACTCTCACTGGGGGATACACGGGAGACTGCACAACTCTTCTTT.

This clone was picked up a small number of times. The protein TCRdb lists belongs to a much larger clone and differs from this DNA's translation at residue 13, which points to a read error; the protein shown is made from the DNA. V and J are TRDV1 and TRDJ1; weak D call: TRDD2 (7 bases). The ends were cut back, 2 bases at V and 4 bases at J, with 29 bases in the middle. Germline assignment: CDR1 TSWWSYY and CDR2 QGS. The CDR3 loop spans 20 amino acids. CDR3: CALGESPAFLGYKMDDKLIF. CDR3 bases: TGTGCTCTTGGGGAATCCCCGGCCTTCCTCGGATACAAAATGGACGATAAACTCATCTTT.

This clone was detected only a few times. TCRdb's protein for this DNA is that of a much larger clone and differs from the translation at residue 13, likely a read error; the protein shown is the DNA translation. The chain links TRDV2 to TRDJ3; 7 bases agree with TRDD3. Germline CDR1 GEAIGNYY, CDR2 EKD. The CDR3 contains 20 residues. DNA for the CDR3: TGTGCCTGTGACACCGGTCCCTGGGGGTTGAGCTCCCGGGACACCCGACAGATGTTTTTC. This codes for CACDTGPWGLSSRDTRQMFF.

Details on this clone: Distinct nucleotide sequences in the sample also encode this CDR3. The genes are TRDV2 and TRDJ1; D gene ambiguous. CDR3 length equals 15 residues. The germline gives CDR1 GEAIGNYY, CDR2 EKD. V lost 0 bases to trimming and J lost 0 bases, with 10 bases between them. The CDR3 protein is CACDTVGKYTDKLIF. CDR3 bases: TGTGCCTGTGACACCGTAGGGAAGTACACCGATAAACTCATCTTT.

Of note for this clone: At one of its ends the junction is not consistent with the germline gene, which may arise from a read error. The V call is TRDV2, the J call TRDJ1, with TRDD3 identical over 7 bases. The V gene's germline CDR1 is GEAIGNYY and CDR2 EKD. The CDR3 sequence is 19 residues long. CDR3 sequence reads: CACDNFQTGVYHAVDNLIF. CDR3 bases: TGTGCCTGTGACAATTTCCAAACTGGGGTCTACCACGCAGTCGATAACCTCATCTTT.

V is TRDV2 and J is TRDJ3, with 7 bases that match TRDD3. Germline values: CDR1 GEAIGNYY, CDR2 EKD. The length of the CDR3 is 20 residues. The junction had 28 bases not matched to a gene; V was cut back by 0 bases and J by 18 bases. CDR3 region: CACDTGPWGLISWDTRPMFF. The CDR3 DNA sequence: TGTGCCTGTGACACCGGTCCCTGGGGGTTGATCTCCTGGGACACCCGCCCGATGTTTTTC.

This clone was found a few times. A far larger clone differs by one base, so this is likely a read error. Other DNA sequences from this sample encode an identical CDR3 as well. This chain connects TRDV1 to TRDJ1; 9 bases map to TRDD3. Trimming took 6 bases from V and 4 from J; bases not matched to a gene: 18. The CDR3 has 18 residues. CDR1 is TSWWSYY and CDR2 is QGS in the germline V gene. The CDR3: CALGENVRGILLDDKLIF. The CDR3 coding sequence is TGTGCTCTTGGAGAAAACGTGAGGGGGATACTCCTTGACGATAAACTCATCTTT.

The sample holds a few counts of this clone. This chain connects TRDV2 to TRDJ1, with TRDD3 identical over 9 bases. The J segment lost 1 base and the V segment lost 3 bases, leaving 14 bases of the junction unmatched. The germline V gene has CDR1 GEAIGNYY and CDR2 EKD. The length of the CDR3 is 18 residues. The CDR3 region is CACDPLLVGDTITDKLIF. CDR3 in DNA: TGTGCCTGTGACCCCCTGTTAGTCGGGGATACGATCACCGATAAACTCATCTTT.

As to this clone: TCRdb pairs this DNA with a much larger clone's protein that differs at residue 15, likely a read error; the protein shown was translated from the DNA. This rearrangement joins TRDV2 to TRDJ3, with TRDD3 identical over 7 bases. Per the germline V gene, CDR1 is GEAIGNYY and CDR2 is EKD. The CDR3 runs to 20 residues. The CDR3 loop reads CACDTGPWGLSSCDPRQMFF. CDR3 nucleotides: TGTGCCTGTGACACCGGTCCCTGGGGGTTGAGCTCCTGTGACCCCCGCCAGATGTTTTTC.

This clone has just a few counts. CDR3 amino acids: CALGLATTLRLGDTTTDKLIF. CDR3 bases: TGTGCCTTGGGCCTTGCAACTACTTTGCGCCTGGGGGATACAACAACCGATAAACTCATCTTT. V is TRDV3 and J is TRDJ1; TRDD3 agrees at 11 bases. This CDR3 has 21 residues. Germline assignment: CDR1 TVYSNPD and CDR2 GDNSRS (reference sequence). Losses at the gene ends were 3 bases for V and 2 bases for J; bases not matched to a gene: 26. Combining the CDR3 with reference TRDV3 and TRDJ1 gives the whole variable domain CDKVTQSSPDQTVASGSEVVLLCTYDTVYSNPDLFWYRIRPDYSFQFVFYGDNSRSEGADFTQGRFSVKHILTQKAFHLVISPVRTEDSATYYCALGLATTLRLGDTTTDKLIFGKGTRVTVEP.

As to this clone: The amino acid sequence in TCRdb belongs to a much larger clone and departs from this DNA's translation at residue 2, likely a sequencing read error; the sequence shown is translated from the DNA. The gene calls are TRAV29/DV5 and TRDJ1, with D perhaps matching TRDD3 (6 bases). The germline V gene encodes CDR1 NSMFDY and CDR2 ISSIKDK. This CDR3 has 18 amino acids. CDR3 nucleotides: TGTTCAGCAAGCCATTTTTCCTCATCCTTTACTGGGTCGGGGGTGCTCATCTTT. Protein sequence: CSASHFSSSFTGSGVLIF.

This chain links TRDV3 with TRDJ1, with 7 bases identical to TRDD2. The J segment lost 4 bases and the V segment lost 2 bases, leaving 10 bases of the junction unmatched. There are 14 residues in the CDR3. Per the germline V gene, CDR1 is TVYSNPD and CDR2 is GDNSRS (reference sequence). CDR3 bases: TGTGCCTTTTTCCCCCTTCCTGTCGACGATAAACTCATCTTT. Protein: CAFFPLPVDDKLIF.

The chain carries TRDV3 and TRDJ1, with 10 bases lining up with TRDD3. The CDR3 covers 19 residues. Germline V gives CDR1 TVYSNPD, CDR2 GDNSRS (reference sequence). Losses at the gene ends were 3 bases for V and 1 base for J; bases not matched to a gene: 20. CDR3 in DNA: TGTGCCTTGACCTGCAACAGACACTGGGGGATTTTTGGCACCGATAAACTCATCTTT. This codes for CALTCNRHWGIFGTDKLIF.

V is TRDV2 and J is TRDJ1, with 11 bases aligning to TRDD3. This CDR3 comprises 16 residues. Looked up from germline, CDR1 is GEAIGNYY and CDR2 is EKD. After removal of 7 bases from V and 3 bases from J, the junction contained 12 bases not matched to a gene. CDR3 sequence reads: CACDSLGDTGADKLIF. The CDR3 DNA follows: TGTGCCTGCGATTCCCTGGGGGATACCGGAGCCGATAAACTCATCTTT.

By sample fraction, this clone is hyperexpanded. The same CDR3 also results from other DNA sequences found in this sample. V and J are TRDV2 and TRDJ1; TRDD3 matches at 13 bases. Trimming cost V 2 bases and J 0 bases; bases outside gene matches: 5. The length of the CDR3 is 17 residues. Germline assignment: CDR1 GEAIGNYY and CDR2 EKD. The CDR3 reads CACDSLLGDTHTDKLIF. DNA for the CDR3: TGTGCCTGTGACAGCCTACTGGGGGATACGCACACCGATAAACTCATCTTT.

As regards this clone: A far bigger clonotype differs at one base, so this is likely a read error. The chain carries TRDV1 and TRDJ2; TRDD3 agrees at 13 bases. Germline trimming cut 1 base from V and 1 base from J; bases unmatched to any gene: 12. The CDR3 is 21 residues long. Germline V gives CDR1 TSWWSYY, CDR2 QGS. The CDR3 DNA reads TGTGCTCTTGGGGAACGAGGGGGGACAACTGGGGGATACGTTTTGACAGCACAACTCTTCTTT. The encoded protein is CALGERGGTTGGYVLTAQLFF.

Only a few counts were recorded for this clone. This is likely an artifact of a read error, given a far larger clone one base away. In the same sample, other DNA sequences code for this CDR3. The chain joins TRDV1 to TRDJ1; D may be TRDD3 (6 bases). The CDR3 length is 17 residues. Germline loops: CDR1 TSWWSYY, CDR2 QGS. CDR3 amino acids: CALGDPYGRQYTDKLIF. As DNA, the CDR3 is TGTGCTCTAGGGGATCCATACGGGAGGCAGTACACCGATAAACTCATCTTT.

This clone was counted a few times. A far larger clone is off by one base, so a read error is likely. The CDR3 here is CACDPVLGKPIDKLIF. The CDR3 region has the DNA TGTGCCTGTGACCCAGTACTGGGGAAGCCGATCGATAAACTCATCTTT. The chain links TRDV2 to TRDJ1; TRDD3 matches 7 bases. This CDR3 region has 16 residues. Germline CDR1 is GEAIGNYY and CDR2 is EKD. J was trimmed by 4 bases and V by 3 bases; bases with no gene match: 13.

Within the sample, this clone is medium-sized. V is TRDV1 and J is TRDJ1, with a tentative D call TRDD3 (6 bases). This CDR3 region has 20 residues. Germline values: CDR1 TSWWSYY, CDR2 QGS. Trimming left V 0 bases short and J 6 bases short, with 29 bases between. The CDR3 DNA follows: TGTGCTCTTGGGGAACTAGGTCCCAGGCCGCCCCGGCCGGGGGAATATAAACTCATCTTT. The encoded protein is CALGELGPRPPRPGEYKLIF.

This chain joins TRDV3 and TRDJ1; TRDD2 might be the D (5 bases). This CDR3 has 17 residues. Germline V gene sequence: CDR1 TVYSNPD, CDR2 GDNSRS (reference sequence). V lost 3 bases and J 5 bases, leaving 28 bases between the germline ends. The CDR3 protein is CAFAGSSSALTIDKLIF. The CDR3 nucleotides are TGTGCCTTCGCAGGGAGTTCTTCCGCCTTGACAATAGATAAACTCATCTTT.

This clone was counted between two and nine times. This likely stems from a read error, as it lies one base from a far larger clone. This sample includes further DNA sequences coding for the same CDR3. This chain joins TRDV3 and TRDJ1; 13 bases match TRDD3. The ends lost 3 bases at V and 0 bases at J; junction bases unmatched: 31. Germline CDR1 TVYSNPD, CDR2 GDNSRS (reference sequence). This CDR3 has 24 residues. The CDR3 loop reads CAFNRKPPLRGLGDTRGNTDKLIF. The CDR3 nucleotides read TGTGCCTTCAATCGGAAACCCCCACTACGGGGACTGGGGGATACGCGGGGGAACACCGATAAACTCATCTTT. Looking up the rest from reference TRDV3 and TRDJ1 gives the full variable domain: CDKVTQSSPDQTVASGSEVVLLCTYDTVYSNPDLFWYRIRPDYSFQFVFYGDNSRSEGADFTQGRFSVKHILTQKAFHLVISPVRTEDSATYYCAFNRKPPLRGLGDTRGNTDKLIFGKGTRVTVEP.

As for this clone: This likely stems from a read error, as it lies one base from a far larger clone. Other DNA sequences from this sample encode an identical CDR3 as well. CDR3 sequence (DNA): TGTGCAGCCACCTTTCCTTCCTACCATCTGTACTGGGGATACGCGGGTAAACTCATCTTT. It specifies CAATFPSYHLYWGYAGKLIF. V is TRAV29/DV5 and J is TRDJ1; the D call may be TRDD2 or TRDD3 (9 bases each). The CDR3 consists of 20 residues. CDR1 and CDR2 (germline): NSMFDY, ISSIKDK. V was cut by 5 bases and J by 7 bases, with 39 bases left in between. Variable domain in full (rest from reference TRAV29/DV5 and TRDJ1): DQQVKQNSPSLSVQEGRISILNCDYTNSMFDYFLWYKKYPAEGPTFLISISSIKDKNEDGRFTVFLNKSAKHLSLHIVPSQPGDSAVYFCAATFPSYHLYWGYAGKLIFGKGTRVTVEP.

The chain carries TRDV3 and TRDJ1; 12 positions match TRDD3. The trim removed 1 base at V and 2 bases at J, leaving 11 bases unmatched. The CDR3 loop spans 17 amino acids. The germline gives CDR1 TVYSNPD, CDR2 GDNSRS (reference sequence). CDR3 residues: CAFTLGDTRLGTDKLIF. The CDR3 DNA reads as TGTGCCTTTACTCTGGGGGATACGCGGCTCGGGACCGATAAACTCATCTTT.

This clone is labeled as large. This chain uses TRDV3 with TRDJ1; tentative D call: TRDD2 (5 bases). Germline CDR1 is TVYSNPD and CDR2 is GDNSRS (reference sequence). The CDR3 has 15 residues. The germline V and J ends were trimmed by 3 bases and 3 bases, with 20 bases remaining between them. The CDR3 bases are TGTGCCTTCAGATTCCTGAACCTACTGTCCGATAAACTCATCTTT. Its protein product is CAFRFLNLLSDKLIF.